The rows below give T cell receptor beta chains drawn from one sample of a study of cytomegalovirus exposure and HLA in healthy donors. Data came from immunoSEQ multiplex PCR; TCRdb stores just in-frame clones and leaves some out. The sample lists 220,000 or so clones; around nine tenths were seen once. Sequencing was carried out using PBMCs. Source of these receptors: a young woman in good health and CMV-seronegative. CDR3s include the opening cysteine and the closing phenylalanine or tryptophan.

V gene	J gene	CDR3 protein
TRBV6-1	TRBJ2-5	CASSEGSGLWETQYF
TRBV18	TRBJ2-2	CASSPWGENTGELFF
TRBV30	TRBJ2-1	CAWSVLAGGPLDEQFF
TRBV19	TRBJ2-3	CASSPGTDTQYF
TRBV30	TRBJ1-1	CAWSPPRGWGPEAFF
TRBV5-1	TRBJ2-5	CASSLPREIRYF
TRBV6-5	TRBJ2-7	CASSYRDGRYEQYF
TRBV19	TRBJ2-1	CASSTWGLAGNEQFF
TRBV5-4	TRBJ2-7	CASSLSRTSGRNEQYF
TRBV25-1	TRBJ2-7	CASSGPGQGLRGQYF
TRBV10-2	TRBJ2-7	CASSDPPGSEQYF
TRBV28	TRBJ1-5	CASSLGGETSNQPQHF
TRBV28	TRBJ2-2	CASSSGTEIFVGELFF
TRBV9	TRBJ2-1	CASSVVSSASPLGGQFF
TRBV18	TRBJ2-5	CASSPLPLTNGETQYF
TRBV5-1	TRBJ2-4	CASSPVGVTGGNIQYF
TRBV30	TRBJ1-3	CAWTTSVGLTGGTIYF
TRBV4-2	TRBJ2-7	CASSQDWRLAEYEQYF
TRBV6-1	TRBJ1-3	CASSSLTGAGNTIYF
TRBV21-1	TRBJ1-5	CASRHFPPSNQPQHF
TRBV11-2	TRBJ2-5	CASSTQGVLETQYF